This TCR beta chain is from a study of blood T cells in healthy people across ages. Whole-study context: The template switching approach captured approximately one barcoded beta molecule for every two T cells.

Findings of the study overall: Diversity of TCR beta correlated strongly with naive T cell percentage. Significant beta diversity loss was already apparent by age approximately 37, declining roughly linearly.

This clonotype has just a few counts. Its target is unknown. Combining a sample-barcoded 5' primer with a J-beta primer mix, a second PCR ran for about 6 to 11 cycles. From the 5' RACE reads, TCRdb called clonotypes with MiXCR, one entry per CDR3 protein. The sample includes around 1.7 million distinct CDR3 sequences, 28% of them seen just once. Trimming took 5 bases from V and 2 from J; bases not matched to a gene: 8. CDR3 length equals 15 residues. Germline CDR1 PRHDT, CDR2 FYEKMQ (reference sequence). J is TRBJ1-2 and V is TRBV13; 7 nucleotides agree with TRBD1. The sequence was collected from a woman aged 25 to 39 in good health. Sequenced sample: blood. CDR3: CASSPAAGGNYGYTF. The CDR3 coding sequence is TGTGCCAGCAGCCCCGCCGCAGGGGGGAACTATGGCTACACCTTC.